The TCR beta chain described here comes from a study of blood T cell repertoires in COVID-19. Overall study: Samples taken during acute and convalescent COVID-19 were collected in the United States, Italy and Spain.

Unmatched junction bases numbered 11, after V lost 6 bases and J lost 6 bases. The length of the CDR3 is 14 residues. CDR1 and CDR2 (germline): LGHDT, YNNKEL (reference sequence). Profiled with immunoSEQ multiplex PCR; TCRdb holds only in-frame clones, not every one. The sample lists some 400,000 clones, 81% occurring once. The sequence was obtained from a human donor with acute or convalescent COVID-19. The donor label of this sample is uncertain. The sequenced sample consisted of peripheral blood. The gene calls are TRBV3-1 (or the pseudogene TRBV3-2) and TRBJ2-7, with TRBD1 matching over 7 bases. The CDR3 DNA sequence: TGTGCCAGCAGGGAAAGGGGGCACGTCGGCGAGCAGTACTTC. The encoded protein is CASRERGHVGEQYF.